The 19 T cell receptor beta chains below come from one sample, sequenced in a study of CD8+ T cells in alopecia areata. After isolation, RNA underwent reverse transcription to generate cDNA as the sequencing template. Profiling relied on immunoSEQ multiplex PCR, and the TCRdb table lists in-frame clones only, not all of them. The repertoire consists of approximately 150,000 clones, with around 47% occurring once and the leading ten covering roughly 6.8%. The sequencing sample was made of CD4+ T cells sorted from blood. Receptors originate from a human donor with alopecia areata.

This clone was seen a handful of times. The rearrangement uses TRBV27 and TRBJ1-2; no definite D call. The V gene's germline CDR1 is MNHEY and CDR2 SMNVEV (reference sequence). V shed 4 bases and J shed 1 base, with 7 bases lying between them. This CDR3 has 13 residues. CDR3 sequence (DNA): TGTGCCAGCAGTTACCGGTTTAACTATGGCTACACCTTC. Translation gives CASSYRFNYGYTF.

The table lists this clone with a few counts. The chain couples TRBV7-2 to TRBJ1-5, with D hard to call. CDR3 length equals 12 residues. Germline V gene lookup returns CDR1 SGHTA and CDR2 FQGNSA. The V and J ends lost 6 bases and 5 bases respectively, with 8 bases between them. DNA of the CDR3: TGTACCAGCAGTCGAAGAGATCAGCCCCAGCATTTT. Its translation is CTSSRRDQPQHF. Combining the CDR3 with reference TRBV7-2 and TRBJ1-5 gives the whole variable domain GAGVSQSPSNKVTEKGKDVELRCDPISGHTALYWYRQSLGQGLEFLIYFQGNSAPDKSGLPSDRFSAERTGGSVSTLTIQRTQQEDSAVYLCTSSRRDQPQHFGDGTRLSIL.

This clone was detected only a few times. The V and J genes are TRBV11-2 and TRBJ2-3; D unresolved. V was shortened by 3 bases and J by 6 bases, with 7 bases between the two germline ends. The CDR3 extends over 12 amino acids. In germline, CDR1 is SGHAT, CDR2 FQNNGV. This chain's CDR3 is CASSFIGDTQYF. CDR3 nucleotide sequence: TGTGCCAGCAGCTTTATAGGGGATACGCAGTATTTT.

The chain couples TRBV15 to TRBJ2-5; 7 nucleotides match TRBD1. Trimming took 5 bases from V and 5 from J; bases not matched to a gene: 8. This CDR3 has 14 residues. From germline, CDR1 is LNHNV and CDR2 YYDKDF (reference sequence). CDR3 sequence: CATSPRTGKETQYF. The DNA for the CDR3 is TGTGCCACCAGCCCCCGGACAGGAAAGGAGACCCAGTACTTC.

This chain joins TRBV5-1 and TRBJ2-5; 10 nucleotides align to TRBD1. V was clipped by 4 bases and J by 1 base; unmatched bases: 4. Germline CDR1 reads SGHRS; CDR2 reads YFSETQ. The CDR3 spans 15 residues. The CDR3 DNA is TGCGCCAGCAGCATGGGACAGGGGATCCAAGAGACCCAGTACTTC. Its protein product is CASSMGQGIQETQYF.

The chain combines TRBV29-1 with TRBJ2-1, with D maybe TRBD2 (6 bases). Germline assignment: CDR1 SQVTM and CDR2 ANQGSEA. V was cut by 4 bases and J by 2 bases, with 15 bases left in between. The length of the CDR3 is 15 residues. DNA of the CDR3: TGCAGCGTTGCCCCTCCGGGAGTGGCCTACAATGAGCAGTTCTTC. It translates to CSVAPPGVAYNEQFF.

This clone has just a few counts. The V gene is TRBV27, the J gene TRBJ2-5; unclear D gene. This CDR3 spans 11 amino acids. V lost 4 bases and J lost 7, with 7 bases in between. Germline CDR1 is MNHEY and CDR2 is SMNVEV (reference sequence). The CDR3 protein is CASSSSRTQYF. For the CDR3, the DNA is TGTGCCAGCAGTTCCAGTCGGACCCAGTACTTC.

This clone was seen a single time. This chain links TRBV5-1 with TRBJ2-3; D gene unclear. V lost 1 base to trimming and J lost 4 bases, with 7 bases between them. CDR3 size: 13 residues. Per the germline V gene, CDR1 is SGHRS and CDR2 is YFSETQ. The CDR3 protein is CASSLTMSDTQYF. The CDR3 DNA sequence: TGCGCCAGCAGCTTGACAATGTCAGATACGCAGTATTTT.

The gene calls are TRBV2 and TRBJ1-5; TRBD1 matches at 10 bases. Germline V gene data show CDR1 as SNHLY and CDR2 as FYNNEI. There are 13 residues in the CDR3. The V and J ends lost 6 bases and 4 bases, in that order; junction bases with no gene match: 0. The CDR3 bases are TGTGCCAGCAGGGGACAGGGGAATCAGCCCCAGCATTTT. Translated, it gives CASRGQGNQPQHF.

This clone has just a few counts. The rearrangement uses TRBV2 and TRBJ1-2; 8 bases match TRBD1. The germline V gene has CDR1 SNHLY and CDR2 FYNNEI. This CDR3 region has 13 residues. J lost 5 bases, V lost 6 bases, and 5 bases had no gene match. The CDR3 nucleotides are TGTGCCAGCAGGACACAGGGGGTTTATGGCTACACCTTC. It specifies CASRTQGVYGYTF.

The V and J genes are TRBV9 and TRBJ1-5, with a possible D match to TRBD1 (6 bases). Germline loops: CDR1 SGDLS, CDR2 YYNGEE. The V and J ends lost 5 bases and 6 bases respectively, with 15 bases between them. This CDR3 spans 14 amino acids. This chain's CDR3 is CASSETGYGQPQHF. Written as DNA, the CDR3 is TGTGCCAGCAGTGAAACAGGGTACGGTCAGCCCCAGCATTTT.

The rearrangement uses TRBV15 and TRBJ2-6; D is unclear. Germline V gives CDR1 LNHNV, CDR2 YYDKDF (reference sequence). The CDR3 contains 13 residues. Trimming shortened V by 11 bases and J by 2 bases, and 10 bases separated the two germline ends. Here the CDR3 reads CASLNPGANVLTF. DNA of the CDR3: TGTGCCTCCTTAAACCCTGGGGCCAACGTCCTGACTTTC.

The CDR3 region has the DNA TGTGCCAGCAGTCTAGACATCTCTGGGGCCAACGTCCTGACTTTC. As protein: CASSLDISGANVLTF. The chain joins TRBV27 to TRBJ2-6; D remains ambiguous. The CDR3 loop spans 15 amino acids. Germline CDR1 is MNHEY and CDR2 is SMNVEV (reference sequence). Trimming took 5 bases from V and 0 from J, leaving 8 bases between them.

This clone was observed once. The CDR3 DNA follows: TGTGCCTGGAGTGTACTCTCTGTCAATTTCTTC. The encoded protein is CAWSVLSVNFF. V is TRBV30 and J is TRBJ2-1; D unresolved. V lost 0 bases and J 16 bases, leaving 13 bases between the germline ends. CDR1 and CDR2 (germline): GTSNPN, SVGIG (reference sequence). The CDR3 is 11 amino acids. The full variable domain, completed using reference TRBV30 and TRBJ2-1, is SQTIHQWPATLVQPVGSPLSLECTVEGTSNPNLYWYRQAAGRGLQLLFYSVGIGQISSEVPQNLSASRPQDRQFILSSKKLLLSDSGFYLCAWSVLSVNFFGPGTRLTVL.

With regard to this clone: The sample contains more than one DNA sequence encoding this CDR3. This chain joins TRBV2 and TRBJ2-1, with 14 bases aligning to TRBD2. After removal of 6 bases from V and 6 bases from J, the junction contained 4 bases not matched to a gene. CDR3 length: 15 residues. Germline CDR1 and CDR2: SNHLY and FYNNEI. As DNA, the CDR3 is TGTGCCAGCAGGGGGACTAGCGGGAGTTTCAATGAGCAGTTCTTC. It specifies CASRGTSGSFNEQFF.

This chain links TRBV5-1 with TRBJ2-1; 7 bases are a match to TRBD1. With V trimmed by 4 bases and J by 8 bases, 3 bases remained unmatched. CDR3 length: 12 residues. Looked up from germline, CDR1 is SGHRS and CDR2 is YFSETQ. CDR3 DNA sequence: TGCGCCAGCAGCCTCGGACAGGATGAGCAGTTCTTC. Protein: CASSLGQDEQFF. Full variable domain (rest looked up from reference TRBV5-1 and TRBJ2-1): KAGVTQTPRYLIKTRGQQVTLSCSPISGHRSVSWYQQTPGQGLQFLFEYFSETQRNKGNFPGRFSGRQFSNSRSEMNVSTLELGDSALYLCASSLGQDEQFFGPGTRLTVL.

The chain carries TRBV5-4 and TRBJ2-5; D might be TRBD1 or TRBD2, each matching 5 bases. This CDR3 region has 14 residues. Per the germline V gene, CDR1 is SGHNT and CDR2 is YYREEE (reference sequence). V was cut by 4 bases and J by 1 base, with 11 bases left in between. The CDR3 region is CASSLGTFQETQYF. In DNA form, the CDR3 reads TGTGCCAGCAGCCTAGGGACCTTCCAAGAGACCCAGTACTTC.

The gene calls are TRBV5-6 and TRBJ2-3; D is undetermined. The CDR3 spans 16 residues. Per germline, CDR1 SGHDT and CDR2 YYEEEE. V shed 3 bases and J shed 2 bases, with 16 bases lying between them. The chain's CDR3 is CASSSYLPTITDTQYF. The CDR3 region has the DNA TGTGCCAGCAGCTCCTACCTACCGACCATCACAGATACGCAGTATTTT.

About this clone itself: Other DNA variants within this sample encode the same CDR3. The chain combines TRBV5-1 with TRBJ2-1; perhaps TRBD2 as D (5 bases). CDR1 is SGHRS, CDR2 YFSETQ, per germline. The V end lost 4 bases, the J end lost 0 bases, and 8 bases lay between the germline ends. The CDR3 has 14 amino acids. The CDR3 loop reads CASSPGGSYNEQFF. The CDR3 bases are TGCGCCAGCAGCCCCGGAGGCTCCTACAATGAGCAGTTCTTC.